Listed here are 28 T cell receptor beta chains from one sample, sequenced in a study of Ad26.COV2.S vaccination and SARS-CoV-2 variants (dated by TCRdb to the early 2020s). Libraries were prepared through the immunoSEQ multiplex PCR assay. The immuneACCESS repertoire file appears here via TCRdb, limited to in-frame rearrangements. These files lack a portion of the clones; in checked studies, under half of the deficit traces to unresolved V genes, and the cause of the others is not known. The sample table shows about 350,000 clones, and 75% to 90% are seen once. Clones ranked in the top ten supply roughly 10% of the sample. Interpreted using the paper, the treatment or condition label stands for: roughly 19 received Ad26.COV2.S at low or high dose, single or two shots; about 5 received placebo; per-sample allocation not given. For vaccine and placebo recipients, repertoires were sequenced using samples collected on day 63 after the first injection.

Sample: peripheral blood, taken in a trial of Ad26.COV2.S vaccine versus placebo. The origin of the receptors is a person aged 18-65 years who received the Ad26.COV2.S COVID-19 vaccine or a placebo.

This chain connects TRBV4-1 to TRBJ1-2; 7 nucleotides line up with TRBD1. The CDR3 contains 16 residues. V trimming: 2 bases; J trimming: 8 bases; junction bases outside the gene matches: 14. Germline V gene lookup returns CDR1 MGHRA and CDR2 YSYEKL. CDR3 sequence reads: CASSQRTWTGSGGYTF. The CDR3 DNA reads as TGCGCCAGCAGCCAAAGGACGTGGACAGGCTCTGGGGGCTACACCTTC.

The V gene is TRBV30, the J gene TRBJ2-7; 8 bases match TRBD2. This CDR3 region has 14 residues. V gave up 0 bases and J gave up 3 bases; unmatched junction bases: 4. Germline V lookup: CDR1 GTSNPN, CDR2 SVGIG (reference sequence). CDR3 nucleotides: TGTGCCTGGAGTGTAGGGGGGACTAGCTACGAGCAGTACTTC. Its translation is CAWSVGGTSYEQYF.

The V and J genes are TRBV7-2 and TRBJ1-5; D gene ambiguous. CDR1 is SGHTA and CDR2 is FQGNSA in the germline V gene. The CDR3 length is 15 residues. V lost 2 bases to trimming and J lost 4 bases, with 12 bases between them. CDR3 in amino acids: CASSLYQSMNQPQHF. CDR3 sequence (DNA): TGTGCCAGCAGCTTATATCAGTCCATGAATCAGCCCCAGCATTTT.

This clone was recorded only once. V and J are TRBV7-2 and TRBJ1-2, with TRBD1 matching over 7 bases. V dropped 6 bases and J dropped 5; count of bases not matched to a gene: 15. The CDR3 is made up of 16 amino acids. Germline V gives CDR1 SGHTA, CDR2 FQGNSA. CDR3 in amino acids: CASSPGGQGVMYGYTF. The CDR3 nucleotides are TGTGCCAGCAGTCCAGGGGGGCAGGGGGTAATGTATGGCTACACCTTC.

The chain couples TRBV28 to TRBJ1-5, with no clear D. V lost 2 bases and J 1 base, leaving 9 bases between the germline ends. CDR1 and CDR2 (germline): MDHEN, SYDVKM. The CDR3 sequence is 15 residues long. CDR3 sequence (DNA): TGTGCCAGCAGTTTAATCGACGTAAGCAATCAGCCCCAGCATTTT. This gives the protein CASSLIDVSNQPQHF.

This chain uses TRBV7-9 with TRBJ1-1; a weak D match, TRBD1 (6 bases). The CDR3 has 14 residues. Trimming took 4 bases from V and 0 from J, leaving 9 bases between them. Germline V gene data show CDR1 as SEHNR and CDR2 as FQNEAQ (reference sequence). The CDR3, as DNA: TGTGCCAGCAGCTCGCAGGGGCTGAACACTGAAGCTTTCTTT. It encodes CASSSQGLNTEAFF.

The V gene is TRBV19, the J gene TRBJ1-5; tentatively, D is TRBD1 (6 bases). CDR1 and CDR2 from the germline V gene are LNHDA and SQIVND (reference sequence). The CDR3 has 14 residues. V lost 4 bases, J lost 6 bases, and 13 bases lay in between. The CDR3 sequence is CASSNRELTQPQHF. The CDR3 region has the DNA TGTGCCAGTAGTAACAGGGAGCTCACTCAGCCCCAGCATTTT.

This chain uses TRBV28 with TRBJ2-7, with a tentative D call TRBD1 (6 bases). Trimming removed 6 bases from V and 3 bases from J, with 12 bases in between. The CDR3 spans 13 residues. Germline V lookup: CDR1 MDHEN, CDR2 SYDVKM. The CDR3 DNA reads as TGTGCCAGCAGGCCTACAGGGCTCTACGAGCAGTACTTC. Translation: CASRPTGLYEQYF. Full variable domain (remainder filled in from reference TRBV28 and TRBJ2-7): DVKVTQSSRYLVKRTGEKVFLECVQDMDHENMFWYRQDPGLGLRLIYFSYDVKMKEKGDIPEGYSVSREKKERFSLILESASTNQTSMYLCASRPTGLYEQYFGPGTRLTVT.

The V and J genes are TRBV19 and TRBJ1-1, with a tentative D call TRBD1 (6 bases). Germline V CDR1 and CDR2: LNHDA, SQIVND (reference sequence). V was clipped by 5 bases and J by 1 base, with 14 bases between them. This CDR3 contains 15 residues. CDR3 residues: CASSAPSGQNTEAFF. In nucleotides, the CDR3 is TGTGCCAGTAGTGCCCCTTCGGGACAGAACACTGAAGCTTTCTTT.

The chain employs TRBV28 and TRBJ1-2; perhaps TRBD1 as D (5 bases). The CDR3 runs to 15 residues. The germline V gene has CDR1 MDHEN and CDR2 SYDVKM. Trimming stripped 4 bases from V and 6 bases from J, with 18 bases between. CDR3: CASSSTGTNVDGYTF. Written as DNA, the CDR3 is TGTGCCAGCAGTTCCACAGGTACGAATGTGGATGGCTACACCTTC.

The rearrangement joins TRBV7-9 to TRBJ2-2; TRBD1 is a possible D gene (5 bases). Trimming took off 6 bases at V and 6 bases at J, with 20 bases between the two ends. Germline CDR1 and CDR2: SEHNR and FQNEAQ (reference sequence). The CDR3 has 16 residues. This CDR3 is CASRGVGSWGAGELFF. CDR3 coding DNA: TGTGCCAGCAGAGGAGTTGGCTCCTGGGGCGCCGGGGAGCTGTTTTTT.

The rearrangement joins TRBV27 to TRBJ1-5, with TRBD1 matching 7 bases. The ends lost 5 bases at V and 2 bases at J; junction bases unmatched: 12. CDR1 and CDR2 from the germline V gene are MNHEY and SMNVEV (reference sequence). The CDR3 is 17 residues long. CDR3 protein: CASSLVGGQSGNQPQHF. CDR3 nucleotides: TGTGCCAGCAGTCTAGTGGGGGGACAGTCGGGCAATCAGCCCCAGCATTTT.

The V call is TRBV7-9, the J call TRBJ2-6; D possibly uses TRBD1 or TRBD2 (5 bases each). This CDR3 has 19 amino acids. The germline V gene encodes CDR1 SEHNR and CDR2 FQNEAQ (reference sequence). The V end lost 8 bases, the J end lost 0 bases, and 23 bases lay between the germline ends. The CDR3, as DNA: TGTGCCAGCTTCAATTTCCTGGGGGTGGCCCCCTCTGGGGCCAACGTCCTGACTTTC. Amino acids: CASFNFLGVAPSGANVLTF.

This clone was seen once. V gene TRBV28 combines with J gene TRBJ1-3, with a tentative D call TRBD1 (5 bases). Trimming took off 0 bases at V and 7 bases at J, with 13 bases between the two ends. The CDR3 spans 15 residues. CDR1 MDHEN and CDR2 SYDVKM come from the germline V gene. CDR3 in DNA: TGTGCCAGCAGTTTATGGGCCGCGGGGGTGAACACCATATATTTT. It yields the protein CASSLWAAGVNTIYF.

The CDR3 sequence: CASSPSGTLGVYGYTF. The CDR3 bases are TGTGCCAGCTCACCTTCGGGAACACTTGGGGTCTATGGCTACACCTTC. The V and J genes are TRBV18 and TRBJ1-2; D not certain. Germline CDR1 KGHSH, CDR2 LQKENI. V was cut by 3 bases and J by 4 bases, with 18 bases left in between. CDR3 length: 16 residues. Full variable domain (outside the CDR3, taken from reference TRBV18 and TRBJ1-2): NAGVMQNPRHLVRRRGQEARLRCSPMKGHSHVYWYRQLPEEGLKFMVYLQKENIIDESGMPKERFSAEFPKEGPSILRIQQVVRGDSAAYFCASSPSGTLGVYGYTFGSGTRLTVV.

CDR3 sequence: CASSLGGASYNEQFF. The CDR3, as DNA: TGTGCCAGCAGCTTGGGAGGGGCCTCCTACAATGAGCAGTTCTTC. The V call is TRBV5-4, the J call TRBJ2-1; TRBD1 or TRBD2 may be the D gene (5 bases each). CDR1 is SGHNT, CDR2 YYREEE, per germline (reference sequence). V was pared by 0 bases and J by 0 bases, with 7 bases between. This CDR3 is built from 15 residues.

V and J are TRBV18 and TRBJ2-5; D remains unclear. Germline CDR1 KGHSH, CDR2 LQKENI. The length of the CDR3 is 12 residues. Trimming took off 6 bases at V and 0 bases at J, with 5 bases between the two ends. The CDR3 is CASSHYQETQYF. The CDR3 nucleotides are TGTGCCAGCTCCCACTACCAAGAGACCCAGTACTTC.

CDR3 in DNA: TGTGCCAGCAGGCTAGCGGCTTCCTTAAATACGCAGTATTTT. The encoded protein is CASRLAASLNTQYF. V and J are TRBV2 and TRBJ2-3, with 7 bases aligning to TRBD2. Germline V gives CDR1 SNHLY, CDR2 FYNNEI. CDR3 length equals 14 residues. With V trimmed by 6 bases and J by 7 bases, 10 bases remained unmatched. Based on the CDR3 plus reference TRBV2 and TRBJ2-3, the full variable domain is EPEVTQTPSHQVTQMGQEVILRCVPISNHLYFYWYRQILGQKVEFLVSFYNNEISEKSEIFDDQFSVERPDGSNFTLKIRSTKLEDSAMYFCASRLAASLNTQYFGPGTRLTVL.

V gene TRBV24-1 combines with J gene TRBJ2-7; 9 bases match TRBD1. CDR3 length: 14 residues. Unmatched junction bases numbered 7, after V lost 5 bases and J lost 6 bases. CDR1 is KGHDR and CDR2 is SFDVKD in the germline V gene. CDR3 DNA: TGTGCCACCAGTGCCAGGGACAGGGCCTCCGAGCAGTACTTC. Residues: CATSARDRASEQYF.

The chain combines TRBV7-8 with TRBJ2-1; unclear D gene. Between the trimmed V and J ends, which lost 4 bases and 2 bases, there was a span of 12 bases. The CDR3 covers 15 residues. Germline values: CDR1 SGHVS, CDR2 FQNEAQ. The CDR3 coding sequence is TGTGCCAGCAGCTCCGACTTAACACCCTACAATGAGCAGTTCTTC. Translating it yields CASSSDLTPYNEQFF.

Notes on this clone: Other DNA sequences from this sample encode an identical CDR3 as well. The CDR3 region is CASSQETQYF. The CDR3 region has the DNA TGTGCCAGCAGTCAAGAGACCCAGTACTTC. The chain combines TRBV28 with TRBJ2-5; unclear D gene. Trimming shortened V by 5 bases and J by 2 bases, and 0 bases separated the two germline ends. The germline V gene encodes CDR1 MDHEN and CDR2 SYDVKM. CDR3 length: 10 residues. Supplemented by reference TRBV28 and TRBJ2-5, the full variable domain reads DVKVTQSSRYLVKRTGEKVFLECVQDMDHENMFWYRQDPGLGLRLIYFSYDVKMKEKGDIPEGYSVSREKKERFSLILESASTNQTSMYLCASSQETQYFGPGTRLLVL.

The rearrangement joins TRBV7-2 to TRBJ2-1, with D unclear. Per germline, CDR1 SGHTA and CDR2 FQGNSA. The V end was cut by 6 bases, the J end by 9 bases, with 15 bases between. CDR3 length: 13 amino acids. The CDR3 coding sequence is TGTGCCAGCAGGCCGGACCTTATGGGTGAGCAGTTCTTC. Protein sequence: CASRPDLMGEQFF.

The J gene is TRBJ2-5, the V gene TRBV28; 8 positions match TRBD2. The V segment lost 3 bases and the J segment 5 bases; nucleotides outside the gene matches: 5. Looked up from germline, CDR1 is MDHEN and CDR2 is SYDVKM. The CDR3 sequence is 14 residues long. The CDR3 spells CASSFKRETETQYF. The CDR3 nucleotides are TGTGCCAGCAGTTTCAAGCGGGAGACGGAGACCCAGTACTTC. The full variable domain, completed using reference TRBV28 and TRBJ2-5, is DVKVTQSSRYLVKRTGEKVFLECVQDMDHENMFWYRQDPGLGLRLIYFSYDVKMKEKGDIPEGYSVSREKKERFSLILESASTNQTSMYLCASSFKRETETQYFGPGTRLLVL.

The chain has TRBV5-5 and TRBJ1-1, with TRBD1 matching 7 bases. The CDR3 has 17 amino acids. Germline values: CDR1 SGHKS, CDR2 YYEKEE (reference sequence). Trimming cost V 9 bases and J 0 bases; bases outside gene matches: 17. The CDR3 protein is CATGARGQDGMNTEAFF. The CDR3 DNA reads TGTGCCACAGGGGCCCGTGGACAGGACGGAATGAACACTGAAGCTTTCTTT. Complete variable domain (other parts from reference TRBV5-5 and TRBJ1-1): DAGVTQSPTHLIKTRGQQVTLRCSPISGHKSVSWYQQVLGQGPQFIFQYYEKEERGRGNFPDRFSARQFPNYSSELNVNALLLGDSALYLCATGARGQDGMNTEAFFGQGTRLTVV.

The V call is TRBV11-2, the J call TRBJ2-2; D is unclear. CDR3 size: 13 residues. Germline CDR1 is SGHAT and CDR2 is FQNNGV. V lost 6 bases and J lost 2, with 7 bases in between. CDR3 in DNA: TGTGCCAGCAGGGGCAGAAACACCGGGGAGCTGTTTTTT. The encoded protein is CASRGRNTGELFF.

The rearrangement uses TRBV19 and TRBJ1-2, with TRBD1 as a possible D gene (5 bases). Trimming stripped 4 bases from V and 0 bases from J, with 15 bases between. The germline CDR1 and CDR2 sequences are LNHDA and SQIVND (reference sequence). The CDR3 is 16 amino acids. The CDR3 here is CASSTRGVLANYGYTF. CDR3 DNA: TGTGCCAGTAGTACCCGGGGGGTCTTAGCTAACTATGGCTACACCTTC.

The chain has TRBV7-2 and TRBJ1-5, with D uncertain. Germline-derived CDR1 and CDR2 are SGHTA and FQGNSA. Deletions cut 5 bases from V and 0 bases from J, with 17 bases between. This CDR3 spans 17 amino acids. The DNA of the CDR3 is TGTGCCAGCAGCCCTAGTGCGGCAGAAGGTAGCAATCAGCCCCAGCATTTT. Protein product: CASSPSAAEGSNQPQHF. The full variable domain, completed using reference TRBV7-2 and TRBJ1-5, is GAGVSQSPSNKVTEKGKDVELRCDPISGHTALYWYRQSLGQGLEFLIYFQGNSAPDKSGLPSDRFSAERTGGSVSTLTIQRTQQEDSAVYLCASSPSAAEGSNQPQHFGDGTRLSIL.

The chain recombines TRBV9 with TRBJ2-2, with 8 bases that match TRBD2. Per germline, CDR1 SGDLS and CDR2 YYNGEE. The CDR3 length is 14 residues. Losses at the gene ends were 6 bases for V and 6 bases for J; bases not matched to a gene: 7. The CDR3 DNA reads TGTGCCAGCAAAGGGACTAGAGGCTCCGGGGAGCTGTTTTTT. This gives the protein CASKGTRGSGELFF.